A single sample gave rise to the 26 T cell receptor beta chains below, sequenced in a study of blood T cell repertoires in COVID-19. Generated by immunoSEQ multiplex PCR, the TCRdb table keeps only in-frame clones and is missing some. The table has roughly 380,000 clones, roughly 90% seen once. Input material: PBMCs or T cells enriched from blood (not recorded which). The receptors originated from a woman in her twenties or thirties who had recovered from COVID-19.

The chain couples TRBV7-9 to TRBJ2-7; the D is unclear. CDR1 and CDR2 from the germline V gene are SEHNR and FQNEAQ (reference sequence). CDR3 length: 15 residues. V lost 1 base and J 3 bases, leaving 13 bases between the germline ends. Here the CDR3 reads CASSLGLGKGYEQYF. DNA for the CDR3: TGTGCCAGCAGCTTAGGACTCGGTAAAGGCTACGAGCAGTACTTC.

The chain carries TRBV5-1 and TRBJ1-5; weak D call: TRBD1 (5 bases). Germline assignment: CDR1 SGHRS and CDR2 YFSETQ. This CDR3 contains 14 residues. The V end lost 0 bases, the J end lost 7 bases, and 11 bases lay between the germline ends. This CDR3 reads CASSLEGARQPQHF. Here the CDR3 DNA reads TGCGCCAGCAGCTTGGAAGGGGCGAGGCAGCCCCAGCATTTT.

The chain couples TRBV3-1 (or the pseudogene TRBV3-2) to TRBJ1-6; D gene unclear. V was cut by 5 bases and J by 0 bases, with 14 bases left in between. The germline CDR1 and CDR2 sequences are LGHDT and YNNKEL (reference sequence). The length of the CDR3 is 17 residues. The DNA of the CDR3 is TGTGCCAGCAGCGACGCCGGCGGGAGCTCCTATAATTCACCCCTCCACTTT. As protein: CASSDAGGSSYNSPLHF.

This chain joins TRBV5-1 and TRBJ1-1; possibly TRBD1 for D (6 bases). V lost 5 bases and J 0 bases, leaving 20 bases between the germline ends. The length of the CDR3 is 17 residues. Germline assignment: CDR1 SGHRS and CDR2 YFSETQ. CDR3 amino acids: CASRDTGRGVLNTEAFF. The CDR3 coding sequence is TGCGCCAGCAGAGATACAGGGAGGGGGGTTCTGAACACTGAAGCTTTCTTT. Variable domain in full (rest from reference TRBV5-1 and TRBJ1-1): KAGVTQTPRYLIKTRGQQVTLSCSPISGHRSVSWYQQTPGQGLQFLFEYFSETQRNKGNFPGRFSGRQFSNSRSEMNVSTLELGDSALYLCASRDTGRGVLNTEAFFGQGTRLTVV.

V is TRBV6-5 and J is TRBJ1-5, with D possibly TRBD1 on 5 matching bases. The CDR3 has 14 amino acids. The V gene lost 7 bases and the J gene lost 4 bases, with 14 bases spanning the gap. Germline V gives CDR1 MNHEY, CDR2 SVGAGI. CDR3 amino acids: CASIGVINNQPQHF. The DNA of the CDR3 is TGTGCCAGCATAGGGGTGATTAATAATCAGCCCCAGCATTTT.

The V and J genes are TRBV5-1 and TRBJ2-7; 14 bases align to TRBD2. In germline, CDR1 is SGHRS, CDR2 YFSETQ. The CDR3 length is 15 residues. Trimming removed 5 bases from V and 3 bases from J; junction bases left unmatched: 4. The CDR3 spells CASRGLAGVDYEQYF. In nucleotides, the CDR3 is TGCGCCAGCAGGGGACTAGCGGGAGTTGACTACGAGCAGTACTTC.

The chain employs TRBV12-5 and TRBJ2-1, with 9 positions matching TRBD2. V trimming: 9 bases; J trimming: 8 bases; junction bases outside the gene matches: 11. The CDR3 spans 14 residues. Germline V gene data show CDR1 as LGHNT and CDR2 as FRNRAP. CDR3 nucleotides: TGTGCTAGCGCATTCGGCGGGGGGGCAGATGAGCAGTTCTTC. It specifies CASAFGGGADEQFF.

V gene TRBV7-9 combines with J gene TRBJ2-1; possibly TRBD1 for D (6 bases). Trimming left V 8 bases short and J 4 bases short, with 9 bases between. The CDR3 is 12 amino acids. Per germline, CDR1 SEHNR and CDR2 FQNEAQ (reference sequence). CDR3 amino acids: CASGTGYNEQFF. CDR3 bases: TGTGCCAGCGGAACAGGGTACAATGAGCAGTTCTTC.

V and J are TRBV19 and TRBJ2-1, with TRBD2 matching over 11 bases. Trimming removed 2 bases from V and 7 bases from J; junction bases left unmatched: 4. Germline assignment: CDR1 LNHDA and CDR2 SQIVND (reference sequence). CDR3 length equals 15 residues. CDR3 sequence: CASSILAGGVNEQFF. Here the CDR3 DNA reads TGTGCCAGTAGTATACTAGCGGGAGGCGTTAATGAGCAGTTCTTC.

The V gene is TRBV2, the J gene TRBJ2-7; the match to TRBD1 covers 10 bases. After removal of 6 bases from V and 2 bases from J, the junction contained 7 bases not matched to a gene. The length of the CDR3 is 15 residues. Germline loops: CDR1 SNHLY, CDR2 FYNNEI. The CDR3 DNA reads as TGTGCCAGCAGGCGTCCCGGACAGGGGGCCTACGAGCAGTACTTC. Protein product: CASRRPGQGAYEQYF.

The V and J genes are TRBV7-8 and TRBJ1-5; 8 bases are a match to TRBD1. The germline V gene encodes CDR1 SGHVS and CDR2 FQNEAQ. CDR3 size: 15 residues. V gave up 7 bases and J gave up 4 bases; unmatched junction bases: 9. CDR3 sequence (DNA): TGTGCCAGCAACGAAGGACAGGGACTAAATCAGCCCCAGCATTTT. Translated, it gives CASNEGQGLNQPQHF. Full variable domain (remainder filled in from reference TRBV7-8 and TRBJ1-5): GAGVSQSPRYKVAKRGQDVALRCDPISGHVSLFWYQQALGQGPEFLTYFQNEAQLDKSGLPSDRFFAERPEGSVSTLKIQRTQQEDSAVYLCASNEGQGLNQPQHFGDGTRLSIL.

This clone showed up just once. V gene TRBV29-1 combines with J gene TRBJ2-1, with 9 bases fitting TRBD2. Trimming removed 7 bases from V and 7 bases from J; junction bases left unmatched: 11. CDR3 length: 14 residues. In germline, CDR1 is SQVTM, CDR2 ANQGSEA. CDR3 coding DNA: TGCAGCGGAATCAAGCGGGAGGATGGGAATGAGCAGTTCTTC. Its protein is CSGIKREDGNEQFF.

The gene calls are TRBV6-5 and TRBJ1-4; 9 bases align to TRBD1. Germline V gives CDR1 MNHEY, CDR2 SVGAGI. The CDR3 loop spans 15 amino acids. Germline trimming cut 2 bases from V and 7 bases from J; bases unmatched to any gene: 5. The CDR3 region has the DNA TGTGCCAGCAGTTACGGGACAGGGTCTAGTGAAAAACTGTTTTTT. As protein: CASSYGTGSSEKLFF.

The V call is TRBV25-1, the J call TRBJ2-1; TRBD2 aligns across 11 bases. The CDR3 runs 16 residues. With V trimmed by 1 base and J by 9 bases, 8 bases remained unmatched. Germline assignment: CDR1 MGHDK and CDR2 SYGVNS. The CDR3 region is CASSESSGGRLGEQFF. The DNA for the CDR3 is TGTGCCAGCAGTGAATCTAGCGGGGGGAGGCTGGGTGAGCAGTTCTTC.

The chain links TRBV7-2 to TRBJ2-3; no reliable D call. The CDR3 length is 13 residues. V was cut by 4 bases and J by 4 bases, with 9 bases left in between. In germline, CDR1 is SGHTA, CDR2 FQGNSA. The CDR3 is CASSSGAADTQYF. The CDR3 nucleotides read TGTGCCAGCAGCTCCGGCGCGGCAGATACGCAGTATTTT.

In the case of this clone: The junction departs from the called germline gene at one end, perhaps through a read error. This sequence joins TRBV7-7 and TRBJ2-3; 8 positions agree with TRBD1. The germline gives CDR1 SSHAT, CDR2 FNYEAQ (reference sequence). The CDR3 has 15 amino acids. The CDR3 is CASSSGTGLTDTQYF. CDR3 DNA sequence: TGTGCTAGCAGCTCTGGGACAGGCCTCACAGATACGCAGTATTTT.

V and J are TRBV7-9 and TRBJ2-3, with 10 bases aligning to TRBD2. The CDR3 consists of 15 residues. The V and J ends lost 5 bases and 4 bases, in that order; junction bases with no gene match: 6. Germline lookup yields CDR1 SEHNR and CDR2 FQNEAQ (reference sequence). The CDR3 is CASSPKREGPDTQYF. CDR3 in DNA: TGTGCCAGCAGCCCGAAGCGGGAGGGCCCAGATACGCAGTATTTT.

This chain joins TRBV11-2 and TRBJ2-3; 8 bases map to TRBD1. This CDR3 has 16 amino acids. V trimming: 0 bases; J trimming: 4 bases; junction bases outside the gene matches: 6. CDR1 is SGHAT, CDR2 FQNNGV, per germline. CDR3 nucleotide sequence: TGTGCCAGCAGCTTAGAGGCCAGGGGGCGTTCAGATACGCAGTATTTT. The encoded protein is CASSLEARGRSDTQYF.

J is TRBJ2-7 and V is TRBV7-2, with a weak D call TRBD1 (6 bases). The CDR3 has 15 residues. Trimming pared 0 bases from V and 7 bases from J, leaving 16 bases between. Germline V gene sequence: CDR1 SGHTA, CDR2 FQGNSA. CDR3: CASSLAGAGDYEQYF. The CDR3 nucleotides are TGTGCCAGCAGCTTAGCTGGGGCAGGGGATTATGAGCAGTACTTC. Drawing the rest from reference TRBV7-2 and TRBJ2-7, the complete variable domain is GAGVSQSPSNKVTEKGKDVELRCDPISGHTALYWYRQSLGQGLEFLIYFQGNSAPDKSGLPSDRFSAERTGGSVSTLTIQRTQQEDSAVYLCASSLAGAGDYEQYFGPGTRLTVT.

The V and J genes are TRBV28 and TRBJ1-4; possible D gene TRBD1, 6 bases. The CDR3 has 13 amino acids. V lost 8 bases to trimming and J lost 3 bases, with 10 bases between them. Germline CDR1 reads MDHEN; CDR2 reads SYDVKM. The CDR3 is CASVDRSNEKLFF. CDR3 coding DNA: TGTGCCAGCGTTGACAGGTCTAATGAAAAACTGTTTTTT.

The genes are TRBV6-5 and TRBJ2-1; 10 nucleotides align to TRBD2. Germline V gene lookup returns CDR1 MNHEY and CDR2 SVGAGI. V was pared by 7 bases and J by 6 bases, with 9 bases of the junction left unmatched. This CDR3 has 15 residues. Written as DNA, the CDR3 is TGTGCCAGCACCTATACTAGCGGGACATTCAATGAGCAGTTCTTC. Amino acids: CASTYTSGTFNEQFF.

The chain uses TRBV14 and TRBJ2-1; the match to TRBD2 covers 10 bases. Losses at the gene ends were 1 base for V and 0 bases for J; bases not matched to a gene: 3. The CDR3 totals 17 residues. Per the germline V gene, CDR1 is SGHDN and CDR2 is FVKESK. Written as DNA, the CDR3 is TGTGCCAGCAGCCAAGGAGGACTAGCGGACTCCTACAATGAGCAGTTCTTC. Encoded protein: CASSQGGLADSYNEQFF.

In DNA form, the CDR3 reads TGTGCCTGGAGTATAGGAGTGGATCAGCCCCAGCATTTT. It specifies CAWSIGVDQPQHF. The gene calls are TRBV30 and TRBJ1-5; D is ambiguous. Trimming stripped 2 bases from V and 5 bases from J, with 10 bases between. Germline assignment: CDR1 GTSNPN and CDR2 SVGIG (reference sequence). This CDR3 contains 13 residues.

V usage is TRBV25-1 and J usage is TRBJ1-3; D is unclear. From germline, CDR1 is MGHDK and CDR2 SYGVNS. The CDR3 covers 18 residues. Trimming took 0 bases from V and 0 from J, leaving 15 bases between them. The CDR3 loop is CASSEYLFGNSSGNTIYF. DNA for the CDR3: TGTGCCAGCAGTGAATATTTATTCGGGAACAGCTCTGGAAACACCATATATTTT.

The V call is TRBV5-1, the J call TRBJ2-1; TRBD1 matches 8 bases. The CDR3 extends over 14 amino acids. Germline CDR1 reads SGHRS; CDR2 reads YFSETQ. The junction had 9 bases not matched to a gene; V was cut back by 6 bases and J by 7 bases. The CDR3 loop reads CASNGQGSWNEQFF. The CDR3 nucleotides are TGCGCCAGCAACGGACAGGGATCCTGGAATGAGCAGTTCTTC.

The V call is TRBV7-9, the J call TRBJ1-1; TRBD1 matches 7 bases. The CDR3 runs to 15 residues. Trimming took 4 bases from V and 4 from J; bases not matched to a gene: 9. Germline CDR1 reads SEHNR; CDR2 reads FQNEAQ (reference sequence). The CDR3 region is CASSSTGAVRTEAFF. For the CDR3, the DNA is TGTGCCAGCAGCTCTACAGGGGCGGTACGCACTGAAGCTTTCTTT.